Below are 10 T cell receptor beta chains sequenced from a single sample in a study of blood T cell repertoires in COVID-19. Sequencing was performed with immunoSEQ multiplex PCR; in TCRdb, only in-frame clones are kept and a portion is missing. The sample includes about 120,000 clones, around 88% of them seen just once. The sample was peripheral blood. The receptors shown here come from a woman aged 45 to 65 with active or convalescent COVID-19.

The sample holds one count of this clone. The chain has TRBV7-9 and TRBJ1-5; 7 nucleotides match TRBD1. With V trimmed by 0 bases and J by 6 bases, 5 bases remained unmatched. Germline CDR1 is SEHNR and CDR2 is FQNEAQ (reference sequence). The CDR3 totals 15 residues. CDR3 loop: CASSLAGTEGQPQHF. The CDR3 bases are TGTGCCAGCAGCTTAGCTGGGACAGAGGGTCAGCCCCAGCATTTT.

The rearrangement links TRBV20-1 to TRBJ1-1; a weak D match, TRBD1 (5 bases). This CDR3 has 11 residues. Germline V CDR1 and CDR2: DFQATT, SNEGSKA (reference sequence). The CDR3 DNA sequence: TGCAGCGGAGCGGGGCCGGGGGAGGCTTTCTTT. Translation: CSGAGPGEAFF.

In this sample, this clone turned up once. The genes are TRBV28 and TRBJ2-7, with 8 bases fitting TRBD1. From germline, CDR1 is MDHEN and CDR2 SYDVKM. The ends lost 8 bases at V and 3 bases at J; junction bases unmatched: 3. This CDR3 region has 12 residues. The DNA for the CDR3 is TGTGCCAGCGGACAGGGTCGCTACGAGCAGTACTTC. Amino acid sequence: CASGQGRYEQYF.

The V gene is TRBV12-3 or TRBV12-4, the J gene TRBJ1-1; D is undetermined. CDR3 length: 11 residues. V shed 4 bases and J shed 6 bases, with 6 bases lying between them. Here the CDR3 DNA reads TGTGCCAGCAGTTCGTTTGCTGAAGCTTTCTTT. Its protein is CASSSFAEAFF.

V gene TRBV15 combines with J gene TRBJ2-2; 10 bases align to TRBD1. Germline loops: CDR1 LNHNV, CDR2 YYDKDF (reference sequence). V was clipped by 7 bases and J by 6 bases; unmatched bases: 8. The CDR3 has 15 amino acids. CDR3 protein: CATKMDRGWAGELFF. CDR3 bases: TGTGCCACCAAGATGGACAGGGGGTGGGCCGGGGAGCTGTTTTTT.

The CDR3 is CASSFRDFTDTQYF. The CDR3 region has the DNA TGTGCCAGCAGTTTTCGGGACTTCACAGATACGCAGTATTTT. The chain combines TRBV28 with TRBJ2-3, with D tentatively TRBD2 (6 bases). The V and J ends lost 3 bases and 2 bases respectively, with 9 bases between them. In germline, CDR1 is MDHEN, CDR2 SYDVKM. This CDR3 region has 14 residues.

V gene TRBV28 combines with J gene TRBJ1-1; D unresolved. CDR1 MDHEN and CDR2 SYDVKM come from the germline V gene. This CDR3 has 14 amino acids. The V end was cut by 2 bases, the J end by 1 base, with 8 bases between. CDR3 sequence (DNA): TGTGCCAGCAGTTTAGTGCAGTCGAACACTGAAGCTTTCTTT. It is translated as CASSLVQSNTEAFF. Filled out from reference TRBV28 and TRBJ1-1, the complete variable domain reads DVKVTQSSRYLVKRTGEKVFLECVQDMDHENMFWYRQDPGLGLRLIYFSYDVKMKEKGDIPEGYSVSREKKERFSLILESASTNQTSMYLCASSLVQSNTEAFFGQGTRLTVV.

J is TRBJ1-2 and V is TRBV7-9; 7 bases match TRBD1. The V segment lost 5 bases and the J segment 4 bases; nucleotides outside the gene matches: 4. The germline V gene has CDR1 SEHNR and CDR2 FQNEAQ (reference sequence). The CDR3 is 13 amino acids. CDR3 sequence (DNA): TGTGCCAGCAGCCCGGACAGGCCCTATGGCTACACCTTC. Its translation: CASSPDRPYGYTF.

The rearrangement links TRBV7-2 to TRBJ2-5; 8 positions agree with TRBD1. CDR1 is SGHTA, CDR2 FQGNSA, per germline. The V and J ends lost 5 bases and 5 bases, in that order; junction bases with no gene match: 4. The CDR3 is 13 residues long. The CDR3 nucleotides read TGTGCCAGCAGCCCGGACAGGGACGAGACCCAGTACTTC. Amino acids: CASSPDRDETQYF.

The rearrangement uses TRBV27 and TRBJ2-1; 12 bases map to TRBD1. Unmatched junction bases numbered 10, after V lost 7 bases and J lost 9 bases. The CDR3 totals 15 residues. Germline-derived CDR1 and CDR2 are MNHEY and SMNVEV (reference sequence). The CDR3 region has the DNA TGTGCCAGCACCTCCCGGGACAGGGGGCTTAGTGAGCAGTTCTTC. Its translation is CASTSRDRGLSEQFF.